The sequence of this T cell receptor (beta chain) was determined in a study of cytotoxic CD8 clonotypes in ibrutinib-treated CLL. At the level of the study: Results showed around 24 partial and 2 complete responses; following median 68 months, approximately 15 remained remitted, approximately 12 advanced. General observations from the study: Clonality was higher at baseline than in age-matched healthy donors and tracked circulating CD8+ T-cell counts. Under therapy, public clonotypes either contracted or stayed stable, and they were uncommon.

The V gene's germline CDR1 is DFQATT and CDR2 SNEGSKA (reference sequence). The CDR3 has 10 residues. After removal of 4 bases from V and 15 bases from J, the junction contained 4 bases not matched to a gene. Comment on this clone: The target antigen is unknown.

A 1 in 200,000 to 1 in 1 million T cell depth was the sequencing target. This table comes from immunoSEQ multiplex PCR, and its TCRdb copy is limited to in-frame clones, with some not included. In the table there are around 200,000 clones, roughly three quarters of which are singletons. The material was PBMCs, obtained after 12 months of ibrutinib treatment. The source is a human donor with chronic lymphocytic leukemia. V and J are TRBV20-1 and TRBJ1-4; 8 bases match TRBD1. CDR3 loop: CSATGQGVFF. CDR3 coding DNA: TGCAGTGCTACTGGACAGGGAGTGTTTTTT.